What follows is one TCR beta chain and its context. The data are from a study of blood T cell repertoires in COVID-19. In the study overall: Samples representing acute and convalescent COVID-19 were sourced from the United States, Italy and Spain. T cells, B-cell-depleted T cells, or PBMCs provided the cDNA or gDNA that served as material.

The CDR3 consists of 12 residues. CDR1 and CDR2 from the germline V gene are KGHSH and LQKENI. Losses at the gene ends were 6 bases for V and 8 bases for J; bases not matched to a gene: 4. Data came from immunoSEQ multiplex PCR; TCRdb stores just in-frame clones and leaves some out. The data contain some 200,000 clones, under 85% of them singletons. In Seattle, patients joined the study during active infection and were tracked longitudinally. Sequencing used peripheral blood. The chain joins TRBV18 to TRBJ1-1, with 9 bases aligning to TRBD1. The source of this sequence is a woman aged 80 or over with COVID-19, enrolled during active disease. For the CDR3, the DNA is TGTGCCAGCTCCCGGGACAGGGAGGAAGCTTTCTTT. Translating gives CASSRDREEAFF.